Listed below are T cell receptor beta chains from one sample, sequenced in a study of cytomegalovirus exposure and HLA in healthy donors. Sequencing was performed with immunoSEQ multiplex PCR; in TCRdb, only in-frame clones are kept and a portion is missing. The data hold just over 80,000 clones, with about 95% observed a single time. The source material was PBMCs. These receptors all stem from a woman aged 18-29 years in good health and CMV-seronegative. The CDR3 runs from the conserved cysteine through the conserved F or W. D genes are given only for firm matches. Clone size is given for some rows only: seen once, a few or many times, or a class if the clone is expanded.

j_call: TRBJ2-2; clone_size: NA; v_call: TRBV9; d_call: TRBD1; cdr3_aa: CASSVVGQGTGELFF; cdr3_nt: TGTGCCAGCAGCGTAGTAGGACAGGGGACCGGGGAGCTGTTTTTT
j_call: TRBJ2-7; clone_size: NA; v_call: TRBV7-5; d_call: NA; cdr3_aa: CVRSAPPGQPNEQYF; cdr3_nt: TGTGTCAGAAGCGCCCCCCCGGGACAACCAAACGAGCAGTACTTC
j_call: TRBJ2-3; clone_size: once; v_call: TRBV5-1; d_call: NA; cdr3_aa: CASSFGGALADTQYF; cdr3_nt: TGCGCCAGCAGCTTCGGCGGGGCGCTGGCGGATACGCAGTATTTT
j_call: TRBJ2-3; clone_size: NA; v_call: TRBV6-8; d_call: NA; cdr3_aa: CASSYSYLAPTQYF; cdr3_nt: TGTGCCAGCAGTTACTCGTATCTAGCTCCTACGCAGTATTTT
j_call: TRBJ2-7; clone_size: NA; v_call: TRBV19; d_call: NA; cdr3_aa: CASSTQGGATYEQYF; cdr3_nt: TGTGCCAGTAGTACTCAAGGCGGGGCCACCTACGAGCAGTACTTC
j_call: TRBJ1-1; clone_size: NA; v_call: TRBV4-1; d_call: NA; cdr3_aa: CASSQDRGSSNTEAFF; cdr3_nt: TGCGCCAGCAGCCAAGATAGGGGCAGCTCGAACACTGAAGCTTTCTTT
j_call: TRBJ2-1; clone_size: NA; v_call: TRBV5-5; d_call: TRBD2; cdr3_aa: CASSLVGGENYNEQFF; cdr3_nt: TGTGCCAGCAGCTTGGTCGGGGGGGAGAACTACAATGAGCAGTTCTTC
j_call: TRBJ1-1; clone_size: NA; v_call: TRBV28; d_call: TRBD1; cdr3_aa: CASTRQGARAEAFF; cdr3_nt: TGTGCCAGCACCAGACAGGGGGCACGGGCTGAAGCTTTCTTT
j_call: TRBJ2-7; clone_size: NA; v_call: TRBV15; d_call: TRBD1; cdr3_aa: CATSRRGQGVRYEQYF; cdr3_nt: TGTGCCACCAGCAGACGTGGACAGGGGGTAAGATACGAGCAGTACTTC
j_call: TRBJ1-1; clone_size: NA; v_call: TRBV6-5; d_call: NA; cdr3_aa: CASSYSGAVAFF; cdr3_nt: TGTGCCAGCAGTTACTCCGGTGCGGTAGCTTTCTTT